This TCR beta chain is drawn from a study of T cells after somatic rescue of genetic block. Clones were read by immunoSEQ multiplex PCR, and TCRdb kept only the in-frame ones, dropping some. The sample consists of 55,000 to 75,000 clones, about 90% of them appearing once. The ends were cut back, 3 bases at V and 9 bases at J, with 12 bases in the middle. Germline V lookup: CDR1 SGHRS, CDR2 YFSETQ. The length of the CDR3 is 12 residues. J is TRBJ1-1 and V is TRBV5-1; D is possibly TRBD1 (6 bases). The TCR originated in a man aged 35 to 55. Sequenced: peripheral blood mononuclear cells (PBMCs). This CDR3 reads CASSSTGIKAFF. Here the CDR3 DNA reads TGCGCCAGCAGCTCAACAGGGATTAAAGCTTTCTTT.